The 6 T cell receptor beta chains below come from one sample, sequenced in a study of blood T cell repertoires in COVID-19. Only in-frame clones appear in the TCRdb table, and some are missing; sequencing was by immunoSEQ multiplex PCR. Of under 250,000 clones in the sample, roughly nine tenths were seen once. Sequences were obtained from peripheral blood. The receptor source for this set is a man in his sixties with COVID-19, enrolled during active disease.

The chain couples TRBV9 to TRBJ2-1; TRBD1 agrees at 8 bases. The CDR3 spans 16 residues. CDR1 SGDLS and CDR2 YYNGEE come from the germline V gene. After removal of 3 bases from V and 0 bases from J, the junction contained 5 bases not matched to a gene. The CDR3 DNA sequence: TGTGCCAGCAGCGCCCGACAGGGGAGCTCCTACAATGAGCAGTTCTTC. Its translation: CASSARQGSSYNEQFF.

J is TRBJ2-3 and V is TRBV19; TRBD2 aligns across 12 bases. V shed 6 bases and J 6 bases; nucleotides not matched to a gene: 16. The length of the CDR3 is 18 residues. Germline loops: CDR1 LNHDA, CDR2 SQIVND (reference sequence). CDR3 in DNA: TGTGCCAGTAGGGGACAGGGAATTCGACTAGCGGGAGTGGATACGCAGTATTTT. This codes for CASRGQGIRLAGVDTQYF.

The chain is built from TRBV5-1 and TRBJ2-1, with 10 bases aligning to TRBD2. This CDR3 is built from 15 residues. Germline V lookup: CDR1 SGHRS, CDR2 YFSETQ. After removal of 6 bases from V and 5 bases from J, the junction contained 8 bases not matched to a gene. Here the CDR3 DNA reads TGCGCCAGCACCGAAAGCGGGAGGGTTGACAATGAGCAGTTCTTC. This sequence encodes CASTESGRVDNEQFF.

The gene calls are TRBV18 and TRBJ1-4, with 7 bases fitting TRBD1. The CDR3 runs to 13 residues. V lost 3 bases and J lost 8; bases outside the gene matches: 3. Germline CDR1 and CDR2: KGHSH and LQKENI. The CDR3 is CASSPGQKEKLFF. In nucleotides, the CDR3 is TGTGCCAGCTCACCGGGACAGAAGGAAAAACTGTTTTTT.

This clone was observed a few times. V and J are TRBV19 and TRBJ2-7, with 8 bases aligning to TRBD1. V dropped 3 bases and J dropped 4; count of bases not matched to a gene: 8. The germline V gene has CDR1 LNHDA and CDR2 SQIVND (reference sequence). This CDR3 has 15 residues. The CDR3 is CASSIPRGLSYEQYF. CDR3 in DNA: TGTGCCAGTAGTATTCCCAGGGGGCTGTCTTACGAGCAGTACTTC.

This chain connects TRBV28 to TRBJ1-4, with 9 bases matching TRBD1. Trimming at V came to 2 bases and at J to 5 bases, leaving 3 bases not matched to a gene. The CDR3 is 15 amino acids. From germline, CDR1 is MDHEN and CDR2 SYDVKM. CDR3 sequence: CASSLQGQGNEKLFF. CDR3 nucleotides: TGTGCCAGCAGTTTACAAGGACAGGGGAATGAAAAACTGTTTTTT.